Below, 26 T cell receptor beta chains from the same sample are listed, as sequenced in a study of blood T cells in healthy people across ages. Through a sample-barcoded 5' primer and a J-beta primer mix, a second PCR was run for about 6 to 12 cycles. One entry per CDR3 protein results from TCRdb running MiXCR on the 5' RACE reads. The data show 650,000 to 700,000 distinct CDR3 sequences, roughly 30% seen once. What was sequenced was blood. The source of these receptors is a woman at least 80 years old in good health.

The CDR3 DNA sequence: TGCGCCAGCAGCCAAGAACCGGGAGGGGAGACCCAGTACTTC. Amino acids: CASSQEPGGETQYF. V usage is TRBV4-1 and J usage is TRBJ2-5; 8 bases agree with TRBD2. The germline CDR1 and CDR2 sequences are MGHRA and YSYEKL. The CDR3 has 14 residues. Trimming cost V 0 bases and J 5 bases; bases outside gene matches: 2.

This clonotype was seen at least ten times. CDR3 DNA: TGTGCCAGCAGCTCGCCCGGGACAGGGAAAGATGGCTACACCTTC. It is translated as CASSSPGTGKDGYTF. V usage is TRBV7-2 and J usage is TRBJ1-2; 9 bases are a match to TRBD1. There are 15 residues in the CDR3. The germline CDR1 and CDR2 sequences are SGHTA and FQGNSA. V shed 4 bases and J 6 bases; nucleotides not matched to a gene: 9. The full variable domain, in which reference TRBV7-2 and TRBJ1-2 provide the parts outside the CDR3, is GAGVSQSPSNKVTEKGKDVELRCDPISGHTALYWYRQSLGQGLEFLIYFQGNSAPDKSGLPSDRFSAERTGGSVSTLTIQRTQQEDSAVYLCASSSPGTGKDGYTFGSGTRLTVV.

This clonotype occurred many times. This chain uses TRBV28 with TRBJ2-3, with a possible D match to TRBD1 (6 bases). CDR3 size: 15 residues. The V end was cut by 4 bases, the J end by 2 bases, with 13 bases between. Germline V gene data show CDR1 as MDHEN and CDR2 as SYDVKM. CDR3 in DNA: TGTGCCAGCAGTTCTTTTACAGGGTACACAGATACGCAGTATTTT. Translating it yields CASSSFTGYTDTQYF. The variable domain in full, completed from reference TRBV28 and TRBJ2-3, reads DVKVTQSSRYLVKRTGEKVFLECVQDMDHENMFWYRQDPGLGLRLIYFSYDVKMKEKGDIPEGYSVSREKKERFSLILESASTNQTSMYLCASSSFTGYTDTQYFGPGTRLTVL.

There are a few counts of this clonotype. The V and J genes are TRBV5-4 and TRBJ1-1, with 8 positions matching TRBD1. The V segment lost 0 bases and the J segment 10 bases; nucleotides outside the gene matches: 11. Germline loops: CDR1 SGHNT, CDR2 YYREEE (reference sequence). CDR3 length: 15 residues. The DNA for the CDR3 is TGTGCCAGCAGCTTGGCGATGGACAGGGCCCCTGTAGCTTTCTTT. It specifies CASSLAMDRAPVAFF.

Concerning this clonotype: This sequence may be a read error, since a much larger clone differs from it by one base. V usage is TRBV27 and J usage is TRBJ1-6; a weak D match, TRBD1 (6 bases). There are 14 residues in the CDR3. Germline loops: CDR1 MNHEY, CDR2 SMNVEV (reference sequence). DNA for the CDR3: TGTGTCAGCAGTTTGCAGGGGTGGAATTCACCCCTCCACTTT. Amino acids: CVSSLQGWNSPLHF.

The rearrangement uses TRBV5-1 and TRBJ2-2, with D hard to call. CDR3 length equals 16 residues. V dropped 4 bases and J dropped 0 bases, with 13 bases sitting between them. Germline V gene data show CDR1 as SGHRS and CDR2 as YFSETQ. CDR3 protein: CASSVDRSTNTGELFF. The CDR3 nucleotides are TGCGCCAGCAGCGTGGACCGATCTACGAACACCGGGGAGCTGTTTTTT.

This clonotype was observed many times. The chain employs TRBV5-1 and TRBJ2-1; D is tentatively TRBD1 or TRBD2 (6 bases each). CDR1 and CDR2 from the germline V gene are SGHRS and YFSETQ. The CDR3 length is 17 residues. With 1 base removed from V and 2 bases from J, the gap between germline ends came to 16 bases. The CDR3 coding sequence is TGCGCCAGCAGCTTGAAGGGGGGAGGATTCCCCTACAATGAGCAGTTCTTC. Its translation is CASSLKGGGFPYNEQFF.

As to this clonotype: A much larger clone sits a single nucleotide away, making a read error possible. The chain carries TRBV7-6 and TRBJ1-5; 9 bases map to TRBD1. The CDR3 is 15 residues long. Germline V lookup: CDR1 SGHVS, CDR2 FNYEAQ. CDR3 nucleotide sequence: TGTGCCGGCAGCGCCCGACAGGGGGACAGTCAGCCCCAGCATTTT. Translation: CAGSARQGDSQPQHF.

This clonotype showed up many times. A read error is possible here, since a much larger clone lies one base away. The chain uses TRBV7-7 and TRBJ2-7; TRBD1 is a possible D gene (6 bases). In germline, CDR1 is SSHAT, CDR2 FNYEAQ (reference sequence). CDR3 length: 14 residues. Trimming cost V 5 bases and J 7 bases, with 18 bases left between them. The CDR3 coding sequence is TGTGCCAGCAGCCTGGGATCTCAGGGGAATGAGCAGTACTTC. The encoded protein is CASSLGSQGNEQYF.

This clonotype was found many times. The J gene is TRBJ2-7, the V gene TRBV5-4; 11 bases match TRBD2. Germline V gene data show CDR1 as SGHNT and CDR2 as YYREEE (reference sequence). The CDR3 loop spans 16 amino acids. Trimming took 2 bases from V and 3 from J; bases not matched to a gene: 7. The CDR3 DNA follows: TGTGCCAGCAGCTTATCTCTAGCGGGGGGACACTACGAGCAGTACTTC. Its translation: CASSLSLAGGHYEQYF.

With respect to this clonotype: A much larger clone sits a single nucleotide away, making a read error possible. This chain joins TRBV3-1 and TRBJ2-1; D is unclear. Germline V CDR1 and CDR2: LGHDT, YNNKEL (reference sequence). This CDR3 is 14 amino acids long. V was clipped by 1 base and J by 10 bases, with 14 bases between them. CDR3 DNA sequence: TGTGCCAGCAGCCAAGCCAACATGAGAAACGAGCAGTTCTTC. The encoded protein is CASSQANMRNEQFF.

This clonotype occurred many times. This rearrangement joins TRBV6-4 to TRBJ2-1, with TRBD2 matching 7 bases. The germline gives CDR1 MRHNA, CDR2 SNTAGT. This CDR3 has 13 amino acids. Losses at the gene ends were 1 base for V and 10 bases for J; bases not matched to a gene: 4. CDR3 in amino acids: CASSDLGGFEQFF. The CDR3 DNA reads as TGTGCCAGCAGTGACTTGGGGGGGTTCGAGCAGTTCTTC.

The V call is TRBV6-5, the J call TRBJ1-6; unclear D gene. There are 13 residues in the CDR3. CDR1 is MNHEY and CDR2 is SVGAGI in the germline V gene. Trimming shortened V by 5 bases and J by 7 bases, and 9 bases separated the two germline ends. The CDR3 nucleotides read TGTGCCAGCAGTACCAAAAGGAATTCACCCCTCCACTTT. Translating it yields CASSTKRNSPLHF.

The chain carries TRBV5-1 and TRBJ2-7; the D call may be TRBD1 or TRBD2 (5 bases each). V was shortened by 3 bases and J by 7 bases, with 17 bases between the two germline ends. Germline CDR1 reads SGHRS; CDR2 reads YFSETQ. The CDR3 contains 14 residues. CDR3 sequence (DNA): TGCGCCAGCAGCTCTTCGGCAGGGACGGGGGAGCAGTACTTC. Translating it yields CASSSSAGTGEQYF.

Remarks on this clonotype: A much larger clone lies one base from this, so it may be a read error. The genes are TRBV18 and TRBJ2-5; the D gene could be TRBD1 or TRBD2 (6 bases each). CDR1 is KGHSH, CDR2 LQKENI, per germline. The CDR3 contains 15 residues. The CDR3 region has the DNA TGTGCCAGCTCACCATCGGGGGCTTGGCAAGGGACCCAGTACTTC. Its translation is CASSPSGAWQGTQYF.

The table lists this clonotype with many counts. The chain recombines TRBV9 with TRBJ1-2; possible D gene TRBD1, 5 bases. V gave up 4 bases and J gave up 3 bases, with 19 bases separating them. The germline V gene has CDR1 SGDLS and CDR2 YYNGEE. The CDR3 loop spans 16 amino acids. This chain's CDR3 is CASSPTNGGGDYGYTF. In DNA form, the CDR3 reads TGTGCCAGCAGCCCTACTAACGGCGGGGGGGACTATGGCTACACCTTC.

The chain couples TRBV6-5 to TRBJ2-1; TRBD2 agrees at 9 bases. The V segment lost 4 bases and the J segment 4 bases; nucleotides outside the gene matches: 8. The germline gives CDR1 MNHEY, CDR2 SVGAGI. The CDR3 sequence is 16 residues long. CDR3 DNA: TGTGCCAGCAGTTCAATAGCGGGAGTAGCTTACAATGAGCAGTTCTTC. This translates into CASSSIAGVAYNEQFF.

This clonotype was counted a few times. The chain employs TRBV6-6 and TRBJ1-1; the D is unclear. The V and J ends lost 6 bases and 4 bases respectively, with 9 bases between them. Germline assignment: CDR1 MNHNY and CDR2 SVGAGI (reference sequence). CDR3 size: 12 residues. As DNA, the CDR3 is TGTGCCAGCAGACTTAAGGTCACTGAAGCTTTCTTT. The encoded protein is CASRLKVTEAFF.

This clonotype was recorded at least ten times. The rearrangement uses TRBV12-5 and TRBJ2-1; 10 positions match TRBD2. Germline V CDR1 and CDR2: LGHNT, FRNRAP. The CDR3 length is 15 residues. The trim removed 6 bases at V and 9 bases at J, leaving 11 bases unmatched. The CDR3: CASGPVQRGGSEQFF. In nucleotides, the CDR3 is TGTGCTAGTGGGCCAGTTCAGCGGGGGGGCAGTGAGCAGTTCTTC.

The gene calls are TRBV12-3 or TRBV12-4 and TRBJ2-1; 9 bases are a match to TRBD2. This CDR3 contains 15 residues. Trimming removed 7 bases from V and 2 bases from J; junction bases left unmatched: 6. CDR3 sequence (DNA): TGTGCCAGCACCCGGGGCGGGGGGGCCTACAATGAGCAGTTCTTC. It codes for CASTRGGGAYNEQFF.

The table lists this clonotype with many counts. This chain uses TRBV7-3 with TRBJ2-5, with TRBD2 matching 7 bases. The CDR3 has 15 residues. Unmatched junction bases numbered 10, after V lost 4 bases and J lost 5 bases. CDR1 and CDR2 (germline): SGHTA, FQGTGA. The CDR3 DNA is TGTGCCAGCAGCTCGTCGACTAGCCGTAGGGAGACCCAGTACTTC. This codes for CASSSSTSRRETQYF.

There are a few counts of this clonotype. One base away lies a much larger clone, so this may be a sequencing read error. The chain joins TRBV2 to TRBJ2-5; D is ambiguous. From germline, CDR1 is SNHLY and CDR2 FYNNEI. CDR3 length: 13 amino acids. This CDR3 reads CASSAIGLETLYF. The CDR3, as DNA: TGTGCCAGCAGTGCGATAGGGTTGGAGACCCTGTACTTC.

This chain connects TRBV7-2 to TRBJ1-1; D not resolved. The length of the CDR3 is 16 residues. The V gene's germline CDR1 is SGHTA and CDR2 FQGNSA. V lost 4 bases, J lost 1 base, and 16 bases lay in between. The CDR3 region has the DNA TGTGCCAGCAGCTCCGACATTGGGATTGCGAACACTGAAGCTTTCTTT. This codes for CASSSDIGIANTEAFF.

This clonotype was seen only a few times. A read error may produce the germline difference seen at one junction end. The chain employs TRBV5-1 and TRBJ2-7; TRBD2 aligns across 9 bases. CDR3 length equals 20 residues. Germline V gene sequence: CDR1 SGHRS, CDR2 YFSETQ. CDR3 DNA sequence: TGCGCCAGCAGCTTGCCATCGCGCGCTAGCGGGGCTCTTAGCTCCTGCGAGCAGTACTTC. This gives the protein CASSLPSRASGALSSCEQYF.

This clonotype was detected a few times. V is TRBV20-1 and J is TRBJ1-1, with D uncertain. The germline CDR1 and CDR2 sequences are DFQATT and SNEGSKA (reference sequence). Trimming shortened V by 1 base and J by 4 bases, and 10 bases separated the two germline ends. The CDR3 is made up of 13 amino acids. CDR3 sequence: CSARGQRSTEAFF. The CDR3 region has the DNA TGCAGTGCTAGAGGCCAGCGGAGCACTGAAGCTTTCTTT.

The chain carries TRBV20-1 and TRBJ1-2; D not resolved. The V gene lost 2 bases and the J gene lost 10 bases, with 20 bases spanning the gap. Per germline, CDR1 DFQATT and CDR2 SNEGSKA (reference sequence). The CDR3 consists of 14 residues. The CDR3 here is CSARPPREVLVYTF. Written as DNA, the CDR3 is TGCAGTGCTAGACCACCGCGCGAAGTCCTGGTCTACACCTTC.